These T cell receptor beta chains were read from a single sample in a study of memory CD4+ T cells and cytomegalovirus serostatus. Profiled with immunoSEQ multiplex PCR; TCRdb holds only in-frame clones, not every one. The sample consists of 25,000 or so clones, around 76% of them appearing once. Sequencing was done on a sample of memory CD4+ T cells from blood. These receptors originate from an adult in good health and CMV-seronegative. Both conserved end residues are part of each CDR3. A D gene is named only where the DNA matches it firmly. The size entry is marked missing in some rows and otherwise reads once, few, many or a size class.

v_gene,d_gene,j_gene,abundance,CDR3nt,CDR3aa
TRBV28,.,TRBJ2-7,.,TGTGCCAGCAGTTTACCGGCAGGGATGATATACGAGCAGTACTTC,CASSLPAGMIYEQYF
TRBV7-2,TRBD2,TRBJ2-7,.,TGTGCCAGCAGCCAAACTAGCGGGGTTTACTACGAGCAGTACTTC,CASSQTSGVYYEQYF
TRBV11-2,.,TRBJ1-1,.,TGTGCCAGCAGCTTCGGACTGCTTATGAACACTGAAGCTTTCTTT,CASSFGLLMNTEAFF
TRBV28,.,TRBJ1-2,few,TGTGCCATCAATACCCAGACGCATGGCTACACCTTC,CAINTQTHGYTF
TRBV5-1,.,TRBJ2-2,.,TGCGCCAGCAGCTTGGATAGCAGGGGAGGAGGAACCGGGGAGCTGTTTTTT,CASSLDSRGGGTGELFF
TRBV4-3,TRBD2,TRBJ2-1,few,TGCGCCAGCAGCCAACCAAGCGGGGGCCACAATGAGCAGTTCTTC,CASSQPSGGHNEQFF
TRBV11-1,TRBD1,TRBJ1-2,few,TGTGCCAGCAGCCACTCGACAGGGAACTATGGCTACACCTTC,CASSHSTGNYGYTF
TRBV7-2,.,TRBJ2-7,.,TGTGCCAGCAGCTCAATTAATTACGAGCAGTACTTC,CASSSINYEQYF
TRBV13,.,TRBJ1-1,.,TGTGCCAGCAGCCCGTCCAGGTTTCAGGGTGGGAACACTGAAGCTTTCTTT,CASSPSRFQGGNTEAFF
TRBV7-3,.,TRBJ1-1,.,TGTGCCAGCAGCTTAGGTGGGCTCGTGGGGAGCACTGAAGCTTTCTTT,CASSLGGLVGSTEAFF
TRBV7-8,TRBD2,TRBJ2-1,once,TGTGCCAGCAGCCGACCGGGGGGTCGCGAGCAGTTCTTC,CASSRPGGREQFF
TRBV5-8,TRBD2,TRBJ2-1,once,TGTGCCAGCAGCTCCCCTGGGCGGGGGGGCGTCAATGAGCAGTTCTTC,CASSSPGRGGVNEQFF
TRBV30,.,TRBJ1-1,.,TGTGCCTATTCCTTCGCTGGGGCCAGCTCGGTGATCGGCGCGTCTTTCTTT,CAYSFAGASSVIGASFF
TRBV5-6,TRBD1,TRBJ1-1,.,TGTGCCAGCAGCATAGGGGACAGGGCGAACACTGAAGCTTTCTTT,CASSIGDRANTEAFF
TRBV11-3,.,TRBJ2-1,.,TGTGCCAGTAGCCTCAATGCCTACCCGGGGAATGAGCAGTTCTTC,CASSLNAYPGNEQFF
TRBV27,.,TRBJ1-2,.,TGTGCCAGCAGTTTATCGTCAGGGAACTATGGCTACACCTTC,CASSLSSGNYGYTF
TRBV19,.,TRBJ1-1,.,TGTGCCAGTAGAACACCTTACCAGGGTAGGGTCACTGAAGCTTTCTTT,CASRTPYQGRVTEAFF
TRBV2,TRBD2,TRBJ2-1,.,TGTGCCAGCAGTGGGCAGCGGGGGAGCTCCTACAATGAGCAGTTCTTC,CASSGQRGSSYNEQFF
TRBV6-1,.,TRBJ1-2,.,TGTGCCAGCGGGGCTGGAGGGTTCTATGGCTACACCTTC,CASGAGGFYGYTF
TRBV7-2,.,TRBJ2-2,.,TGTGCCAGCAGCTTAGTCGGGGGGCAAAACACCGGGGAGCTGTTTTTT,CASSLVGGQNTGELFF
TRBV6-1,TRBD1,TRBJ1-1,.,TGTGCCAGCAACAGGGGGGGTGAGAACACTGAAGCTTTCTTT,CASNRGGENTEAFF
TRBV5-1,TRBD1,TRBJ2-3,.,TGCGCCAGCAGCTTTAACGGACAGGGGGTTCCAGATACGCAGTATTTT,CASSFNGQGVPDTQYF
TRBV6-1,TRBD1,TRBJ1-5,.,TGTGCCAGCAACCCGACAGGGAGCAATCAGCCCCAGCATTTT,CASNPTGSNQPQHF
TRBV11-1,.,TRBJ1-1,.,TGTGCCAGCAGCCCTCGCCCAGCGACCACTGAAGCTTTCTTT,CASSPRPATTEAFF
TRBV15,TRBD2,TRBJ2-5,.,TGTGCCACCAGCAGAGATCGAAAGACTAGCCGTGAGACCCAGTACTTC,CATSRDRKTSRETQYF
TRBV14,.,TRBJ2-5,.,TGTGCCAGCAGCCATGCGGGTGGGACGTTGACCCAGTACTTC,CASSHAGGTLTQYF
TRBV19,TRBD1,TRBJ1-1,.,TGTGCCAGTAGTACACGCGGACAGGGCCTCGGAGCTTTCTTT,CASSTRGQGLGAFF
TRBV6-5,.,TRBJ1-5,.,TGTGCCAGCAGTTACAAGGGGTGGGGGAATCAGCCCCAGCATTTT,CASSYKGWGNQPQHF
TRBV6-5,TRBD1,TRBJ2-2,.,TGTGCCAGCAGCGACAGGGGGCCGATGGCCGGGGAGCTGTTTTTT,CASSDRGPMAGELFF
TRBV27,TRBD1,TRBJ1-3,.,TGTGCCAGCAGTTTATTGGGGACAGGTGCTGGAAACACCATATATTTT,CASSLLGTGAGNTIYF
TRBV6-5,.,TRBJ2-7,.,TGTGCCAGCAGTCCAACAGCACCGGAAAGGTACGAGCAGTACTTC,CASSPTAPERYEQYF
TRBV9,.,TRBJ1-3,.,TGTGCCAGCAGCGTAGGGCTCAGCTTCCAATCCTCTGGAAACACCATATATTTT,CASSVGLSFQSSGNTIYF
TRBV19,.,TRBJ1-2,.,TGTGCCAGTAAGGAGGAGTGGTATGGCTACACCTTC,CASKEEWYGYTF
TRBV6-4,.,TRBJ2-2,.,TGTGCCAGCAGTGAGGTCGCGAACACCGGGGAGCTGTTTTTT,CASSEVANTGELFF
TRBV7-6,.,TRBJ1-1,medium-sized,TGTGCCAGCAGCTTAAGCTCCGGGACCGAAGCTTTCTTT,CASSLSSGTEAFF
TRBV28,TRBD1,TRBJ2-1,.,TGTGCCATCTACCAAAGGGGACAGCTCAATGAGCAGTTCTTC,CAIYQRGQLNEQFF
TRBV2,.,TRBJ1-3,.,TGTGCCAGCCAGGTGGAGTCTGGAAACACCATATATTTT,CASQVESGNTIYF
TRBV7-2,.,TRBJ2-1,.,TGTGCCAGCAGCTTAGCGGGGGGTGTTTCGGCCAATGAGCAGTTCTTC,CASSLAGGVSANEQFF
TRBV28,.,TRBJ2-3,few,TGTGCCAGCAGCCCGCGCGGAGATACGCAGTATTTT,CASSPRGDTQYF
TRBV6-1,.,TRBJ2-1,.,TGTGCCAGCAGTGAAGGACAGGTCCCGTACAATGAGCAGTTCTTC,CASSEGQVPYNEQFF
TRBV28,TRBD2,TRBJ2-5,.,TGTGCCATATCCGGGACTAGCGGGAGTTCGTTAAAGGGGGAGACCCAGTACTTC,CAISGTSGSSLKGETQYF
TRBV10-2,TRBD1,TRBJ1-5,.,TGCGCCAGCAGTGGAGTGGCAGGGGGCTTCGGCAATCAGCCCCAGCATTTT,CASSGVAGGFGNQPQHF
TRBV27,.,TRBJ1-3,few,TGTGCCAGCAGACATACATCCTTCTCTGGAAACACCATATATTTT,CASRHTSFSGNTIYF
TRBV19,.,TRBJ1-6,.,TGTGCCAGTAATCTACAGGGCTATAATTCACCCCTCCACTTT,CASNLQGYNSPLHF
TRBV4-3,.,TRBJ2-7,once,TGCGCCAGCAGCCGCCAGGTGGGCTACGAGCAGTACTTC,CASSRQVGYEQYF
TRBV6-6,.,TRBJ2-6,.,TGTGCCAGCAGTTATGGACGTGGCTCTGGGGCCAACGTCCTGACTTTC,CASSYGRGSGANVLTF
TRBV7-9,.,TRBJ2-7,.,TGTGCCAGCAGCTTAGAATTGGGCGAGCAGTACTTC,CASSLELGEQYF
TRBV7-2,.,TRBJ2-1,.,TGTGCCAGCACCCCCTTCAATGAGCAGTTCTTC,CASTPFNEQFF
TRBV30,.,TRBJ2-2,.,TGTGCCTGGAGTTCCAGGTGGGCACCTAACACCGGGGAGCTGTTTTTT,CAWSSRWAPNTGELFF
TRBV6-5,TRBD1,TRBJ1-1,.,TGTGCCAGCAGCCGCCACCTCCGGGACAGGGGTGAGGCTTTCTTT,CASSRHLRDRGEAFF
TRBV4-2,TRBD2,TRBJ2-3,.,TGTGCCAGCAGCCAAGGGAGCGGGGGGTTAACTAGCACAGATACGCAGTATTTT,CASSQGSGGLTSTDTQYF
TRBV5-5,TRBD1,TRBJ1-6,.,TGTGCCAGCAGCTTGGCCGGGACAGAGAATTCACCCCTCCACTTT,CASSLAGTENSPLHF
TRBV10-2,TRBD1,TRBJ2-2,.,TGCGCCAGCAGTGAACAGGGGGGCACCGGGGAGCTGTTTTTT,CASSEQGGTGELFF
TRBV2,TRBD2,TRBJ2-7,.,TGTGCCAGCAGTGAAACAGCGGGAGTTGGGTACGAGCAGTACTTC,CASSETAGVGYEQYF